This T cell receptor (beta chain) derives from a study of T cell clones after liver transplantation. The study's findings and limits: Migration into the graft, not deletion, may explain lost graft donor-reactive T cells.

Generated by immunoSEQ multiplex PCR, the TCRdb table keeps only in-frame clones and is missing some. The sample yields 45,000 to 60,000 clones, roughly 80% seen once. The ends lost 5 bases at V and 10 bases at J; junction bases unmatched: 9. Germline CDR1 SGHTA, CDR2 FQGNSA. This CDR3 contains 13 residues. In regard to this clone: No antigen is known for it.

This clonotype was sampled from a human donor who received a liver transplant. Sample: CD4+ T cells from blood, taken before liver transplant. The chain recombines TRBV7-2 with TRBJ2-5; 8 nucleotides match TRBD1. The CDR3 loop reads CASSPGDRLDQYF. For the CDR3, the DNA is TGTGCCAGCAGCCCGGGGGACAGGTTGGACCAGTACTTC.